This T cell receptor beta chain was obtained from a study of T cell responses to AZD1222 COVID-19 vaccine. Study context: Second doses that came at about 4 or about 12 weeks were put together. Study results and limitations: The repertoires were collected only after the peak T cell response. White British ancestry dominated among donors, who included more females, and clonal diversity was possibly underestimated. Spike-specific TCR depth and breadth grew after two AZD1222 doses.

The CDR3 runs to 13 residues. CDR1 and CDR2 (germline): MNHEY, SVGAGI. V lost 10 bases to trimming and J lost 12 bases, with 25 bases between them. About this clone: Antigen unknown.

Sequencing was performed with immunoSEQ multiplex PCR; in TCRdb, only in-frame clones are kept and a portion is missing. The sample comprises 75,000 to 100,000 clones, roughly 90% of which are singletons, and roughly 24% rests with the top ten. This specimen consisted of peripheral blood, obtained on day 0 of AZD1222 vaccination. This TCR was sampled from an adult in good health. The chain employs TRBV6-5 and TRBJ2-7; D is tentatively TRBD1 or TRBD2 (7 bases each). The CDR3 loop reads CATPRDSGTLLYF. CDR3 coding DNA: TGTGCCACCCCCCGGGACAGCGGGACTTTGCTGTACTTC.